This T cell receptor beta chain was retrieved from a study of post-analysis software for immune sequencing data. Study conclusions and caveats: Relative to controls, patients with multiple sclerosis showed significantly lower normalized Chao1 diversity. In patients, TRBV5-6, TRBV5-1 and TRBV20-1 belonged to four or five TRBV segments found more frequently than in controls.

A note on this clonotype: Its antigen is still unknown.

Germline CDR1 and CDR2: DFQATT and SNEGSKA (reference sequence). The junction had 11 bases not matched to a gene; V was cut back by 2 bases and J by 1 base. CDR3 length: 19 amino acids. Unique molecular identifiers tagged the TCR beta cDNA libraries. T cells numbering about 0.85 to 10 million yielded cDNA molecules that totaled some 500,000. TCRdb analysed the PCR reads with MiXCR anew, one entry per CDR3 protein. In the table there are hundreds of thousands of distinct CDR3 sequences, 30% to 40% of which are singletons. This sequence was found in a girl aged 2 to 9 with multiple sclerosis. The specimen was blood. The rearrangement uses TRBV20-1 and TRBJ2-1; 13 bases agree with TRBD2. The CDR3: CSARTPGLAGTASYNEQFF. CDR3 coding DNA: TGCAGTGCTAGAACCCCGGGACTAGCGGGAACGGCGTCCTACAATGAGCAGTTCTTC.